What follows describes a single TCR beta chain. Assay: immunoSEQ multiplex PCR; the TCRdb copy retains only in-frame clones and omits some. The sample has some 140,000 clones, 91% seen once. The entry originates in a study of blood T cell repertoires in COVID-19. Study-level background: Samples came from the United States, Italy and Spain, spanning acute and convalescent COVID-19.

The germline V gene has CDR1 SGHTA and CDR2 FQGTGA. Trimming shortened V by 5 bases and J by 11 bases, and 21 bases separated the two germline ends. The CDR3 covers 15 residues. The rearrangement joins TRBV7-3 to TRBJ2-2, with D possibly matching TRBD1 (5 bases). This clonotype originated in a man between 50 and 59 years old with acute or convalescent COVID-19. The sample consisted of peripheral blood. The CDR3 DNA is TGTGCCAGCAGCCACCCCCCGGCAGGGCTTTCCGAGCTGTTTTTT. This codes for CASSHPPAGLSELFF.